Listed below are T cell receptor beta chains from one sample, sequenced in a study of cytomegalovirus exposure and HLA in healthy donors. Sequencing was performed with immunoSEQ multiplex PCR; in TCRdb, only in-frame clones are kept and a portion is missing. Of around 100,000 clones listed, about 75% are singletons. Sequencing was performed on PBMCs. All receptors derive from a woman between 18 and 29 years old in good health and CMV-seropositive. Each CDR3 is given with its conserved first and last residue. D genes are given only for firm matches.

CDR3 | D | J | V
CASSLDRGGETQYF | TRBD1 | TRBJ2-5 | TRBV6-5
CASSLLTSGRRNEQYF | TRBD2 | TRBJ2-7 | TRBV13
CASSFRGLLNQPQHF | - | TRBJ1-5 | TRBV28
CASSPTGTGNYGYTF | TRBD1 | TRBJ1-2 | TRBV7-3
CAISGEPDTEAFF | - | TRBJ1-1 | TRBV10-3
CASSRFPSNTEAFF | - | TRBJ1-1 | TRBV28
CATSIGSRKNIQYF | - | TRBJ2-4 | TRBV15
CASSLDRYEQYF | - | TRBJ2-7 | TRBV28
CASSLAAAGGADTQYF | TRBD2 | TRBJ2-3 | TRBV5-1
CASATTGSGTQYF | - | TRBJ2-5 | TRBV12-5
CASAERESGGYTF | - | TRBJ1-2 | TRBV6-6
CASSFSGGTYEQYF | - | TRBJ2-7 | TRBV27
CASSFQDRPNQPQHF | - | TRBJ1-5 | TRBV28
CAISESQGGEAFF | TRBD1 | TRBJ1-1 | TRBV10-3
CASSLRDQYF | - | TRBJ2-5 | TRBV7-3
CASSQVGQGAEKLFF | TRBD1 | TRBJ1-4 | TRBV4-2
CASSQDKGRNFYGYTF | - | TRBJ1-2 | TRBV4-1
CASSLSREETQYF | - | TRBJ2-5 | TRBV27
CASSEGTGDSQETQYF | TRBD1 | TRBJ2-5 | TRBV6-1
CATSRDNAEKLFF | - | TRBJ1-4 | TRBV15
CASSLVAGGRPYF | TRBD2 | TRBJ2-7 | TRBV7-2
CASSFGPGGAYEQYF | - | TRBJ2-7 | TRBV27
CASSPGQGDRIGNTIYF | TRBD1 | TRBJ1-3 | TRBV18
CASSLWGQSYEQYF | - | TRBJ2-7 | TRBV28
CASSSGLAGLQETQYF | TRBD2 | TRBJ2-5 | TRBV19
CASSGTPLRELFF | - | TRBJ2-2 | TRBV9
CASSVAQTSEETQYF | TRBD2 | TRBJ2-5 | TRBV9
CASIPLAGNEQFF | TRBD2 | TRBJ2-1 | TRBV6-5
CASSQGDFGLGYEQYF | - | TRBJ2-7 | TRBV7-9
CASSDSGRGDGELFF | TRBD2 | TRBJ2-2 | TRBV9
CSVDGGGRVYGYTF | - | TRBJ1-2 | TRBV29-1
CASSLPGTGGHEQYF | TRBD1 | TRBJ2-7 | TRBV27
CASSPGGREGETQYF | - | TRBJ2-5 | TRBV11-3
CASSKASGTDTQYF | - | TRBJ2-3 | TRBV25-1
CASSYETGTDHEAFF | TRBD1 | TRBJ1-1 | TRBV6-5
CASSTDRKGYGYTF | - | TRBJ1-2 | TRBV5-1
CACYLNPNTEAFF | - | TRBJ1-1 | TRBV6-5
CASSFSGQMNTEAFF | - | TRBJ1-1 | TRBV27
CASSGSGNQPQHF | - | TRBJ1-5 | TRBV2
CASATSETYEQYF | TRBD2 | TRBJ2-7 | TRBV7-7
CASSERSEGNSPLHF | - | TRBJ1-6 | TRBV6-4
CASSVATRDNYGYTF | - | TRBJ1-2 | TRBV9
CASSRRRAGAGDEQFF | - | TRBJ2-1 | TRBV27
CASSEGGTIHEQYF | TRBD2 | TRBJ2-7 | TRBV25-1
CASSISGTASYEQYF | TRBD1 | TRBJ2-7 | TRBV19
CASSLTVAGEETQYF | TRBD2 | TRBJ2-5 | TRBV5-5
CASSGPRGNGNTIYF | - | TRBJ1-3 | TRBV6-1
CASSFTGEVQTQYF | - | TRBJ2-5 | TRBV27
CASRRTSGSYEQYF | TRBD2 | TRBJ2-7 | TRBV7-2
CASSYSTAYEQYF | - | TRBJ2-7 | TRBV6-5
CAITMDRSQPQHF | TRBD1 | TRBJ1-5 | TRBV10-3
CASSLGTGAFNQPQHF | TRBD1 | TRBJ1-5 | TRBV27
CASSVSGAQETQYF | - | TRBJ2-5 | TRBV27